The sequence of this TCR beta chain was determined in a study of siplizumab effects on memory and regulatory T cells. Study observations and caveats: Roughly 75-96% of proliferating clones (CD4+ or CD8+) could not be assigned a naive or memory phenotype. Unstimulated naive T cells seemed to show more diversity than memory cells did, and they also seemed to be among the major contributors to the alloresponse. In siplizumab cultures, the suppressive function of proliferating Tregs remained unconfirmed. Treg-derived clones made up an average of about 73% of mappable alloreactive CD4+ clones with siplizumab and over 25% in controls.

Germline V gene lookup returns CDR1 GTSNPN and CDR2 SVGIG (reference sequence). V lost 3 bases and J lost 6, with 13 bases in between. The CDR3 extends over 13 amino acids. Profiling relied on immunoSEQ multiplex PCR, and the TCRdb table lists in-frame clones only, not all of them. This sample has some 88,000 clones, with 90% found just once. This clone was recorded once. Its antigen is as yet unknown. This clonotype originated in a human donor in good health. Sequenced input: CD4+ T cells sorted from blood. The chain is built from TRBV30 and TRBJ2-3; perhaps TRBD2 as D (5 bases). In nucleotides, the CDR3 is TGTGCCTGGAGCGCAAATCTAGCCGATACGCAGTATTTT. It encodes CAWSANLADTQYF.